Sequencing of this TCR beta chain was carried out in a study of PD-1 blockade in mismatch repair-deficient tumors. Turning to the study itself: Patients had approximately 13 mismatch repair-deficient cancer types and were previously treated and progressing.

TCRs were sequenced from three patients responding to pembrolizumab. Generated by immunoSEQ multiplex PCR, the TCRdb table keeps only in-frame clones and is missing some. The table shows around 62,000 clones, with more than 75% occurring only once. CDR3 length: 16 residues. V lost 5 bases, J lost 3 bases, and 6 bases stayed unmatched. CDR1 is LNHNV and CDR2 is YYDKDF in the germline V gene (reference sequence). In this sample, this clone turned up a few times. This TCR was sampled from an adult with mismatch repair-deficient cancer. This specimen was peripheral blood, taken 2 weeks after starting pembrolizumab. The chain recombines TRBV15 with TRBJ2-1; 11 bases align to TRBD2. In nucleotides, the CDR3 is TGTGCCACCAGCGACACTGGGACTAGCGGCTACAATGAGCAGTTCTTC. Its protein is CATSDTGTSGYNEQFF. The full variable domain, completed using reference TRBV15 and TRBJ2-1, is DAMVIQNPRYQVTQFGKPVTLSCSQTLNHNVMYWYQQKSSQAPKLLFHYYDKDFNNEADTPDNFQSRRPNTSFCFLDIRSPGLGDTAMYLCATSDTGTSGYNEQFFGPGTRLTVL.